The rows below give T cell receptor beta chains drawn from one sample of a study of CD8+CD57+ T cells in acquired aplastic anemia. TCRdb reprocessed the reads with MiXCR, giving one entry per CDR3 protein. The sample includes tens of thousands of distinct CDR3 sequences, around 44% of them seen just once. The sample comprised sorted CD4+, CD8+, or CD8+CD57+ T cells (not recorded which) from PBMCs. Receptors originate from a human donor in good health, serving as a control. The CDR3 runs from the conserved cysteine through the conserved F or W. Each record gives: CDR3 length, V gene, J gene, clone size, CDR3 protein. Clone size is given for some rows only: seen once, a few or many times, or a class if the clone is expanded.

len: 16; v_gene: TRBV12-5; j_gene: TRBJ2-5; abundance: .; CDR3aa: CASGLVRGLPRETQYF
len: 9; v_gene: TRBV9; j_gene: TRBJ2-4; abundance: .; CDR3aa: CASSPGWYF
len: 14; v_gene: TRBV7-8; j_gene: TRBJ2-5; abundance: many; CDR3aa: CASSPVAVQETQYF
len: 14; v_gene: TRBV11-2; j_gene: TRBJ2-2; abundance: few; CDR3aa: CASRGTTNTGELFF
len: 10; v_gene: TRBV20-1; j_gene: TRBJ2-1; abundance: many; CDR3aa: CSLGYNEQFF
len: 14; v_gene: TRBV7-6; j_gene: TRBJ2-1; abundance: .; CDR3aa: CASSRSGSFDEQLF
len: 15; v_gene: TRBV12-3/TRBV12-4; j_gene: TRBJ2-1; abundance: many; CDR3aa: CASSVQVYEWNEQFF
len: 12; v_gene: TRBV11-2; j_gene: TRBJ1-2; abundance: many; CDR3aa: CASSPGSYGYTF
len: 14; v_gene: TRBV30; j_gene: TRBJ1-3; abundance: few; CDR3aa: CAWTLGVSGNTIYF
len: 15; v_gene: TRBV9; j_gene: TRBJ2-1; abundance: few; CDR3aa: CASSAGGAGYNEQFF
len: 15; v_gene: TRBV9; j_gene: TRBJ2-3; abundance: many; CDR3aa: CASSGRLAGTDTQYF
len: 12; v_gene: TRBV5-1; j_gene: TRBJ2-5; abundance: .; CDR3aa: CASSLQQETQYF
len: 12; v_gene: TRBV19; j_gene: TRBJ1-1; abundance: few; CDR3aa: CASSMRDTEAFF
len: 14; v_gene: TRBV27; j_gene: TRBJ1-6; abundance: many; CDR3aa: CASSSSGTGSTLHF
len: 16; v_gene: TRBV6-4; j_gene: TRBJ2-2; abundance: .; CDR3aa: CASSDQSGTQTGELFF
len: 15; v_gene: TRBV2; j_gene: TRBJ1-1; abundance: .; CDR3aa: CASSDGGFSNTEAFF
len: 13; v_gene: TRBV10-3; j_gene: TRBJ1-1; abundance: .; CDR3aa: CAIKGQPNTEAFF
len: 13; v_gene: TRBV2; j_gene: TRBJ2-3; abundance: .; CDR3aa: CASSEVELGHQYF
len: 15; v_gene: TRBV12-3/TRBV12-4; j_gene: TRBJ2-1; abundance: many; CDR3aa: CASSLITISYNEQFF
len: 15; v_gene: TRBV14; j_gene: TRBJ1-1; abundance: many; CDR3aa: CASSPAVGVNTEAFF
len: 12; v_gene: TRBV29-1; j_gene: TRBJ1-1; abundance: .; CDR3aa: CSAGEGNTEAFF
len: 13; v_gene: TRBV7-9; j_gene: TRBJ1-1; abundance: .; CDR3aa: CASSLDSSTEAFF
len: 11; v_gene: TRBV12-3/TRBV12-4; j_gene: TRBJ1-2; abundance: few; CDR3aa: CASSFSGGYTF
len: 15; v_gene: TRBV25-1; j_gene: TRBJ2-3; abundance: .; CDR3aa: CASSVAGLGTDTQYF
len: 13; v_gene: TRBV10-1; j_gene: TRBJ2-2; abundance: many; CDR3aa: CASSDPNTGELFF
len: 14; v_gene: TRBV15; j_gene: TRBJ1-2; abundance: .; CDR3aa: CATSLEGNNYGYTF
len: 12; v_gene: TRBV10-3; j_gene: TRBJ1-2; abundance: .; CDR3aa: CAIRTGGHGYTF
len: 13; v_gene: TRBV15; j_gene: TRBJ2-7; abundance: once; CDR3aa: CATSREGAYEQYF
len: 13; v_gene: TRBV11-3; j_gene: TRBJ2-5; abundance: many; CDR3aa: CASSSPQGWTQYF
len: 12; v_gene: TRBV7-4; j_gene: TRBJ1-1; abundance: few; CDR3aa: CASSARGTEAFF
len: 15; v_gene: TRBV20-1; j_gene: TRBJ2-1; abundance: .; CDR3aa: CSARDSSGSIIEQFF
len: 12; v_gene: TRBV29-1; j_gene: TRBJ2-2; abundance: .; CDR3aa: CSTRGRGGELFF
len: 16; v_gene: TRBV27; j_gene: TRBJ2-1; abundance: .; CDR3aa: CASSLGAGASYNEQFF
len: 15; v_gene: TRBV24-1; j_gene: TRBJ2-3; abundance: .; CDR3aa: CATSVGELGTDTQYF
len: 14; v_gene: TRBV25-1; j_gene: TRBJ1-2; abundance: .; CDR3aa: CASSPTGLNYGYTF
len: 14; v_gene: TRBV12-3/TRBV12-4; j_gene: TRBJ1-2; abundance: many; CDR3aa: CASSSRTDNYGYTF
len: 16; v_gene: TRBV7-9; j_gene: TRBJ2-3; abundance: many; CDR3aa: CASSFTGGAGQDTQYF
len: 15; v_gene: TRBV12-3/TRBV12-4; j_gene: TRBJ2-1; abundance: few; CDR3aa: CASSSPTGTYNEQFF
len: 13; v_gene: TRBV5-1; j_gene: TRBJ2-3; abundance: .; CDR3aa: CASSPKGTDTQYF
len: 15; v_gene: TRBV20-1; j_gene: TRBJ2-7; abundance: many; CDR3aa: CSARDDGLALDEQYF
len: 11; v_gene: TRBV20-1; j_gene: TRBJ2-2; abundance: few; CDR3aa: CSASFTGELFF
len: 15; v_gene: TRBV24-1; j_gene: TRBJ1-2; abundance: .; CDR3aa: CATSDVRRGAYGYTF
len: 13; v_gene: TRBV13; j_gene: TRBJ1-1; abundance: many; CDR3aa: CASSPQRGLEAFF
len: 12; v_gene: TRBV2; j_gene: TRBJ2-5; abundance: .; CDR3aa: CATNRGRETQYF
len: 14; v_gene: TRBV29-1; j_gene: TRBJ2-3; abundance: many; CDR3aa: CSVETGLQADTQYF
len: 11; v_gene: TRBV12-3/TRBV12-4; j_gene: TRBJ2-1; abundance: few; CDR3aa: CASGTGTGILF
len: 16; v_gene: TRBV30; j_gene: TRBJ2-3; abundance: .; CDR3aa: CATNGVGGPSTDTQYF
len: 14; v_gene: TRBV29-1; j_gene: TRBJ2-3; abundance: .; CDR3aa: CSVGLAGRADTQYF